The TCR beta chain described here comes from a study of low-dose radiotherapy and immunotherapy resistance in tumors. About the study: Aspirin 300 mg was given orally each day for four cycles from cycle 1 day 1.

Alpha and beta chains were covered, as first-strand cDNA relied on TRAV- and TRBV-specific primers. Amplification of TCRs used a constant-region primer and V-primer adapter for about 20 PCR cycles. TCRdb re-analysed the reads in MiXCR, keeping a single row per CDR3 protein. In the table there are some 13,000 distinct CDR3 sequences, around 75% of which are singletons. This sequence originates from a human donor with advanced metastatic prostate, ovarian, gallbladder or colorectal cancer (not recorded which). This table probably holds off-target reads from a library built for another chain.

Written as DNA, the CDR3 is TGTGCCAGTAGTATTTGGAAGGGGGAGGATCAGCCCCAGCATTTT. This sequence encodes CASSIWKGEDQPQHF. This chain links TRBV19 with TRBJ1-5, with a tentative D call TRBD1 (6 bases). CDR1 is LNHDA, CDR2 SQIVND, per germline (reference sequence). This CDR3 has 15 amino acids. Deletions cut 3 bases from V and 5 bases from J, with 14 bases between.